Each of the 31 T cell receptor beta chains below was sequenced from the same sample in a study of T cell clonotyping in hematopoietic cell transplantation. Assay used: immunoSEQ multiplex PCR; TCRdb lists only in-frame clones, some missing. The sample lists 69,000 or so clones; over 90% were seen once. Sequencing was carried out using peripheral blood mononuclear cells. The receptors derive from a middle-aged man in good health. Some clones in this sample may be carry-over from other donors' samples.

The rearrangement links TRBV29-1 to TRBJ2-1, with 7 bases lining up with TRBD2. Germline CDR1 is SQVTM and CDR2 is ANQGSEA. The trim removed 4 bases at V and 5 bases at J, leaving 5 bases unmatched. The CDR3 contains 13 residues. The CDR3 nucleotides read TGCAGCGTTGGGCTAGCGGCCAACAATGAGCAGTTCTTC. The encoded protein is CSVGLAANNEQFF.

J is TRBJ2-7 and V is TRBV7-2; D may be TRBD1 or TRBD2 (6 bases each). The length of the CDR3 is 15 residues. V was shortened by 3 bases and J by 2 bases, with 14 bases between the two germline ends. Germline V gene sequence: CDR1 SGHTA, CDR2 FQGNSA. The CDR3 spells CASSFRGLGPYEQYF. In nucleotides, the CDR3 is TGTGCCAGCAGCTTTCGGGGGCTCGGCCCCTACGAGCAGTACTTC.

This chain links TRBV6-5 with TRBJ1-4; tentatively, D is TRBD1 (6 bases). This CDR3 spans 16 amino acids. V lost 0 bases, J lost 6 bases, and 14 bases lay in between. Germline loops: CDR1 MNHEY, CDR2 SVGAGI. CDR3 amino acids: CASSYSWGRGDEKLFF. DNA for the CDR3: TGTGCCAGCAGTTACTCGTGGGGGCGGGGGGATGAAAAACTGTTTTTT.

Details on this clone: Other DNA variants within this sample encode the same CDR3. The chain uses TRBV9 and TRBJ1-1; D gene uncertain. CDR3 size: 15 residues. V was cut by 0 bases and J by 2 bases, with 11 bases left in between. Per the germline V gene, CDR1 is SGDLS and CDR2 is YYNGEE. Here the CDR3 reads CASSVGSLGNTEAFF. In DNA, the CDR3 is TGTGCCAGCAGCGTAGGTTCCTTGGGAAACACTGAAGCTTTCTTT.

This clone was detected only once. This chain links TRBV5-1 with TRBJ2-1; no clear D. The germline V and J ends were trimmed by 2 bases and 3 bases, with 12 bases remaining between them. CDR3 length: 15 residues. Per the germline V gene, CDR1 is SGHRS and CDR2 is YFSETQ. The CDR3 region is CASSLARAFYNEQFF. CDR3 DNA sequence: TGCGCCAGCAGCTTAGCAAGGGCTTTCTACAATGAGCAGTTCTTC.

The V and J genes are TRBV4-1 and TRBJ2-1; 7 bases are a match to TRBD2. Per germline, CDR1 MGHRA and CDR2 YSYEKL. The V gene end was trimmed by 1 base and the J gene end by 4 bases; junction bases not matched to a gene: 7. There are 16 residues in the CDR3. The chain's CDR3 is CASSQVQASGYNEQFF. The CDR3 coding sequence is TGCGCCAGCAGCCAAGTGCAGGCTAGCGGTTACAATGAGCAGTTCTTC.

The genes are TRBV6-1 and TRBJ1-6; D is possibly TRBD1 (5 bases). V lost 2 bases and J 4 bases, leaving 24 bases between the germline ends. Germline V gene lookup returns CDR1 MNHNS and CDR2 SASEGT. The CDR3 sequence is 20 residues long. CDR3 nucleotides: TGTGCCAGCAGTGAATCAATTTGGGCGGGGGGGAACCCTTATAATTCACCCCTCCACTTT. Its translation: CASSESIWAGGNPYNSPLHF.

The CDR3 region is CASRAGQGVTDTQYF. CDR3 in DNA: TGTGCCAGCAGGGCGGGACAGGGGGTGACAGATACGCAGTATTTT. The chain has TRBV2 and TRBJ2-3; the match to TRBD1 covers 11 bases. Germline V CDR1 and CDR2: SNHLY, FYNNEI. Trimming removed 6 bases from V and 3 bases from J; junction bases left unmatched: 5. The CDR3 is made up of 15 amino acids. Looking up the rest from reference TRBV2 and TRBJ2-3 gives the full variable domain: EPEVTQTPSHQVTQMGQEVILRCVPISNHLYFYWYRQILGQKVEFLVSFYNNEISEKSEIFDDQFSVERPDGSNFTLKIRSTKLEDSAMYFCASRAGQGVTDTQYFGPGTRLTVL.

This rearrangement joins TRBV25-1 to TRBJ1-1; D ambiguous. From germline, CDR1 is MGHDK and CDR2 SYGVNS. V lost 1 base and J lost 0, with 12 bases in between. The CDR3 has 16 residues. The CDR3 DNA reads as TGTGCCAGCAGTGAATCGCGGCCGGGTATGAACACTGAAGCTTTCTTT. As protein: CASSESRPGMNTEAFF. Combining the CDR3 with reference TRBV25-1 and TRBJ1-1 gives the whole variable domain EADIYQTPRYLVIGTGKKITLECSQTMGHDKMYWYQQDPGMELHLIHYSYGVNSTEKGDLSSESTVSRIRTEHFPLTLESARPSHTSQYLCASSESRPGMNTEAFFGQGTRLTVV.

CDR3 nucleotides: TGTGCCAGCAGCTTAGCGACAGGGGGGTACACTGAAGCTTTCTTT. It encodes CASSLATGGYTEAFF. The J gene is TRBJ1-1, the V gene TRBV11-2; 9 positions match TRBD1. Germline CDR1 reads SGHAT; CDR2 reads FQNNGV. This CDR3 region has 15 residues. Unmatched junction bases numbered 3, after V lost 1 base and J lost 3 bases.

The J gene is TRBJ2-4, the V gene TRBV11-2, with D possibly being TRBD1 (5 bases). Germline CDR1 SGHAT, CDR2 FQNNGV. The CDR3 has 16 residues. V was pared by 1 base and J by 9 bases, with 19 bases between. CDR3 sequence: CASSLVHRPGMGIQYF. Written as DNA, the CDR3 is TGTGCCAGCAGCTTAGTGCACAGGCCCGGTATGGGCATTCAGTACTTC.

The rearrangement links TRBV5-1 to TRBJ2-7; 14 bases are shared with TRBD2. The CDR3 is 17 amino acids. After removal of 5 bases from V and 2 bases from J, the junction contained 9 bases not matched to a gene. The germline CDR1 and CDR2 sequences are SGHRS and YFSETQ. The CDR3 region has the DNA TGCGCCAGCAGGCGGATTCCGACTAGCGGGGGGGCCTACGAGCAGTACTTC. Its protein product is CASRRIPTSGGAYEQYF.

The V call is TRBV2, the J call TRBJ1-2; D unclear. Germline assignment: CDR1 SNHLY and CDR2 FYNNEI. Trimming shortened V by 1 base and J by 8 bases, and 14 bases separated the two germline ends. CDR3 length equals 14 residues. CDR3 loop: CASSEDGRGGGYTF. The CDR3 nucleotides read TGTGCCAGCAGTGAAGACGGGCGTGGAGGCGGCTACACCTTC.

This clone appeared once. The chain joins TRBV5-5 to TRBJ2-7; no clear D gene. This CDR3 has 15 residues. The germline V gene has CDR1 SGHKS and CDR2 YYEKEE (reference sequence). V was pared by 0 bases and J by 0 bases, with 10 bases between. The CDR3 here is CASSLVASSSYEQYF. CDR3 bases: TGTGCCAGCAGCTTGGTAGCTTCTTCCTCCTACGAGCAGTACTTC.

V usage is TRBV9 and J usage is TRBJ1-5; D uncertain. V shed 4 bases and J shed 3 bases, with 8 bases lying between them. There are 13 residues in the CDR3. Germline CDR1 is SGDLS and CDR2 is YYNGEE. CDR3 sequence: CASSPWANQPQHF. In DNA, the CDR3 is TGTGCCAGCAGCCCTTGGGCCAATCAGCCCCAGCATTTT. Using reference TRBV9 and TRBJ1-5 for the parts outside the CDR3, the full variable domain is DSGVTQTPKHLITATGQRVTLRCSPRSGDLSVYWYQQSLDQGLQFLIQYYNGEERAKGNILERFSAQQFPDLHSELNLSSLELGDSALYFCASSPWANQPQHFGDGTRLSIL.

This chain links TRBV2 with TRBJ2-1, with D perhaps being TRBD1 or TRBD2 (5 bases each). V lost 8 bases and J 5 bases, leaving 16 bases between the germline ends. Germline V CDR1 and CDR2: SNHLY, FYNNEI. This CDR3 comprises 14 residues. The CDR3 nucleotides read TGTGCCAGCGGCCGGGACCCTAGAGACAATGAGCAGTTCTTC. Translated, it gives CASGRDPRDNEQFF.

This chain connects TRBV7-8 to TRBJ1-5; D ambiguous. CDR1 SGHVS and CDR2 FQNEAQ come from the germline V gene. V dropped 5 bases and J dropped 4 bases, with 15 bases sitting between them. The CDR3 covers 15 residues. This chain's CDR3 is CASSPETLPNQPQHF. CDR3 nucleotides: TGTGCCAGCAGCCCAGAGACATTGCCGAATCAGCCCCAGCATTTT.

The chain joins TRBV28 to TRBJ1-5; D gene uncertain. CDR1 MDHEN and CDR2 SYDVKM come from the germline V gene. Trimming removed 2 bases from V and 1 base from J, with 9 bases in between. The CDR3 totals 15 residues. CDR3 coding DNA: TGTGCCAGCAGTTTACGCCCCCTGAGCAATCAGCCCCAGCATTTT. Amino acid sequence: CASSLRPLSNQPQHF.

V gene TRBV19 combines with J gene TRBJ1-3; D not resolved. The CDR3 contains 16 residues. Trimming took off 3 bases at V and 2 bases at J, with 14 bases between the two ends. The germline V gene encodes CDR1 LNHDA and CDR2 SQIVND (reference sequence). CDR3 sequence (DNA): TGTGCCAGTAGTATTTCTTGGCAAGTAGCTGGAAACACCATATATTTT. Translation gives CASSISWQVAGNTIYF.

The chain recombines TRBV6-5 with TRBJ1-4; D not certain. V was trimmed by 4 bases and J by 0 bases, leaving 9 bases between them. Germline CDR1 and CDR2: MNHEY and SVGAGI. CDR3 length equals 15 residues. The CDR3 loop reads CASSSHRSTNEKLFF. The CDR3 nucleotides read TGTGCCAGCAGTTCCCACAGATCAACTAATGAAAAACTGTTTTTT.

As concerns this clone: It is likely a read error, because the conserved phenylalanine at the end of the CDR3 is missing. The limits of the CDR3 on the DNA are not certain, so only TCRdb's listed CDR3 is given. The CDR3 loop is CSAFYMQGAHL. The J gene is TRBJ1-2, the V gene TRBV20-1; TRBD1 is taken as the D call from the table, unchecked against the DNA. Germline CDR1 and CDR2: DFQATT and SNEGSKA (reference sequence). The CDR3 has 11 residues if both end residues are counted.

CDR3 protein: CASAARADTEAFF. The CDR3 DNA reads TGTGCCAGCGCCGCACGGGCGGACACTGAAGCTTTCTTT. The rearrangement joins TRBV5-4 to TRBJ1-1; the D is unclear. Trimming took 7 bases from V and 3 from J, leaving 13 bases between them. Germline-derived CDR1 and CDR2 are SGHNT and YYREEE (reference sequence). The CDR3 has 13 amino acids.

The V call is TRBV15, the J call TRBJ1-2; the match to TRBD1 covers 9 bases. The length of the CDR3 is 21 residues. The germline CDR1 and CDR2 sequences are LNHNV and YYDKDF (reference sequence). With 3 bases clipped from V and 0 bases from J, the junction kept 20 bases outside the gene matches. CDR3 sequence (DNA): TGTGCCACCAGCAGGGGAAATTTAGGGGGGACAGGGCCTGCCTCTAACTATGGCTACACCTTC. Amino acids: CATSRGNLGGTGPASNYGYTF.

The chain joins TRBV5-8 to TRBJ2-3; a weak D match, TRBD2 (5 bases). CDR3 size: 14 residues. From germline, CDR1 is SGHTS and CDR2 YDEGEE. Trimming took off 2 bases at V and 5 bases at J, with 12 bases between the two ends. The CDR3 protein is CASSFRGSGDTQYF. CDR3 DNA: TGTGCCAGCAGCTTCCGCGGGTCGGGAGATACGCAGTATTTT. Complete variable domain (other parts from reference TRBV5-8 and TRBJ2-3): EAGVTQSPTHLIKTRGQQATLRCSPISGHTSVYWYQQALGLGLQFLLWYDEGEERNRGNFPPRFSGRQFPNYSSELNVNALELEDSALYLCASSFRGSGDTQYFGPGTRLTVL.

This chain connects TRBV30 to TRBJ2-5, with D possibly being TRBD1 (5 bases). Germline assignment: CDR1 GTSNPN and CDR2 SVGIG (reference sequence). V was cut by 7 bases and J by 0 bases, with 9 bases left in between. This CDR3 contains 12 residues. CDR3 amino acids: CALSRDQETQYF. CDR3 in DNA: TGTGCCTTAAGCAGGGACCAAGAGACCCAGTACTTC.

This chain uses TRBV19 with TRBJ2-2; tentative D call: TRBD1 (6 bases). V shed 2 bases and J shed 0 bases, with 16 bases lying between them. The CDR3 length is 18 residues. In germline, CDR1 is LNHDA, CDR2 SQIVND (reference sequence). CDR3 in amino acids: CASSILSGQYSNTGELFF. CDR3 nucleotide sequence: TGTGCCAGTAGTATACTGTCCGGACAGTACTCGAACACCGGGGAGCTGTTTTTT. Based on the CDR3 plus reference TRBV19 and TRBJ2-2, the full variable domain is DGGITQSPKYLFRKEGQNVTLSCEQNLNHDAMYWYRQDPGQGLRLIYYSQIVNDFQKGDIAEGYSVSREKKESFPLTVTSAQKNPTAFYLCASSILSGQYSNTGELFFGEGSRLTVL.

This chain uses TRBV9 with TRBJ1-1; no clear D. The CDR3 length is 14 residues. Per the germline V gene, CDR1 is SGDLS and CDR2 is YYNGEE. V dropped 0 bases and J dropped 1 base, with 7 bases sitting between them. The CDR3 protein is CASSVVSRNTEAFF. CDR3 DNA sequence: TGTGCCAGCAGCGTAGTGTCCAGGAACACTGAAGCTTTCTTT.

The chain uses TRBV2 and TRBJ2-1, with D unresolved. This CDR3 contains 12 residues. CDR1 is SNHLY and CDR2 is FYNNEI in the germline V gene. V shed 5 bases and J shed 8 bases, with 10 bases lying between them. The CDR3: CASSRAGDEQFF. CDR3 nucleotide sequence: TGTGCCAGCAGTAGGGCCGGCGATGAGCAGTTCTTC.

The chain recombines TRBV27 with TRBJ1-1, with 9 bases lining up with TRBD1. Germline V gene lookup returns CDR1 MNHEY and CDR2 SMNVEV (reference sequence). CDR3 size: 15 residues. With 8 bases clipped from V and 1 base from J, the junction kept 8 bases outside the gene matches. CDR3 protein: CASSYRGRGNTEAFF. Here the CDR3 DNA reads TGTGCCAGCTCCTACAGGGGGCGGGGGAACACTGAAGCTTTCTTT.

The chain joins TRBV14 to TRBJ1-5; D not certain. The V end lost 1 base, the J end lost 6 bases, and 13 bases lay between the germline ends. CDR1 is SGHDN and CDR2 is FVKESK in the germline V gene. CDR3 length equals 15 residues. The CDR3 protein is CASSQGERAGQPQHF. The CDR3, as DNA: TGTGCCAGCAGCCAAGGGGAGAGGGCTGGTCAGCCCCAGCATTTT. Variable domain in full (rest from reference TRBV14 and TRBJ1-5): EAGVTQFPSHSVIEKGQTVTLRCDPISGHDNLYWYRRVMGKEIKFLLHFVKESKQDESGMPNNRFLAERTGGTYSTLKVQPAELEDSGVYFCASSQGERAGQPQHFGDGTRLSIL.

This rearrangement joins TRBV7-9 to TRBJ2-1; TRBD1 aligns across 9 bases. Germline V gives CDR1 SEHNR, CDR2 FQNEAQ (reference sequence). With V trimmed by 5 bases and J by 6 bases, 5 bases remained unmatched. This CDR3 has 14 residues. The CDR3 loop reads CASSPDRGFNEQFF. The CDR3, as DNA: TGTGCCAGCAGCCCGGACAGGGGTTTCAATGAGCAGTTCTTC.